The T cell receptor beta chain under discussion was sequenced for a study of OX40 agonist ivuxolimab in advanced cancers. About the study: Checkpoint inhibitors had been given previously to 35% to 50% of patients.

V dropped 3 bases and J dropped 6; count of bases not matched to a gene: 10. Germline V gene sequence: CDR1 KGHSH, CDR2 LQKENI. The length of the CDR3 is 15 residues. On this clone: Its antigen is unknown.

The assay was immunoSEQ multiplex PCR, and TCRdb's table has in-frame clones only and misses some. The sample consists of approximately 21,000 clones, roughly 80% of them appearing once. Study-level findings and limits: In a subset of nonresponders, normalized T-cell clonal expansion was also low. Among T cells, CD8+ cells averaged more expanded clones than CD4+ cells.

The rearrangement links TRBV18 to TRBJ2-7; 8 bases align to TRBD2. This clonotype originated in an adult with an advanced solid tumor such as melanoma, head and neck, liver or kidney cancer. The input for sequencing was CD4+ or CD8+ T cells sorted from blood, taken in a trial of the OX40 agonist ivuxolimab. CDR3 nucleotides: TGTGCCAGCTCACCCCTAGATGCGGGAGGTGTCGAGCAGTACTTC. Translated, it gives CASSPLDAGGVEQYF. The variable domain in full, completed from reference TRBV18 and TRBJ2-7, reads NAGVMQNPRHLVRRRGQEARLRCSPMKGHSHVYWYRQLPEEGLKFMVYLQKENIIDESGMPKERFSAEFPKEGPSILRIQQVVRGDSAAYFCASSPLDAGGVEQYFGPGTRLTVT.